This passage covers 27 T cell receptor beta chains from one sample sequenced in a study of neoadjuvant anti-PD-1 for oral cavity cancer (dated by TCRdb to the early 2020s). The time point label of this sample denotes: after neoadjuvant nivolumab, at surgical resection. The library was built by means of the immunoSEQ multiplex PCR assay. Here the immuneACCESS table is served through TCRdb, limited to in-frame sequences with V and J called. Missing clones are a known gap in these copies; in checked studies unresolved V genes cover under half, and the rest lacks a known reason. The sample table lists roughly 15,000 clones, less than 80% of them with a count of one. The ten largest clones take up under 3% of the sample. Specimen: PBMCs, collected after nivolumab (anti-PD-1) treatment. The receptor source for this set is a person between 35 and 79 years old with oral cavity squamous cell carcinoma.

The J gene is TRBJ1-1, the V gene TRBV15; D uncertain. The V end lost 0 bases, the J end lost 4 bases, and 12 bases lay between the germline ends. The CDR3 length is 15 residues. Germline V CDR1 and CDR2: LNHNV, YYDKDF (reference sequence). CDR3 DNA sequence: TGTGCCACCAGCAGAGATCCTGGCAGAGGCACTGAAGCTTTCTTT. This encodes CATSRDPGRGTEAFF.

This chain uses TRBV29-1 with TRBJ2-7, with TRBD1 matching over 11 bases. V was clipped by 2 bases and J by 4 bases; unmatched bases: 4. Germline V CDR1 and CDR2: SQVTM, ANQGSEA. The CDR3 has 14 amino acids. The CDR3 DNA reads as TGCAGCGTTGAATTCCGGGACAGGGGGTACGAGCAGTACTTC. Translation: CSVEFRDRGYEQYF.

The rearrangement joins TRBV10-3 to TRBJ2-1; tentatively, D is TRBD1 or TRBD2 (5 bases each). This CDR3 is built from 14 residues. V lost 4 bases and J lost 6, with 13 bases in between. CDR1 and CDR2 from the germline V gene are ENHRY and SYGVKD. Here the CDR3 DNA reads TGTGCCATCAGTGGTGGGGGAATTTCCAATGAGCAGTTCTTC. Protein product: CAISGGGISNEQFF.

V is TRBV15 and J is TRBJ2-7, with 7 bases identical to TRBD2. J lost 0 bases, V lost 1 base, and 9 bases had no gene match. The CDR3 is 17 residues long. CDR1 and CDR2 from the germline V gene are LNHNV and YYDKDF (reference sequence). The CDR3 loop is CATSRVLTGTTSYEQYF. The CDR3 DNA follows: TGTGCCACCAGCAGAGTGCTCACCGGGACTACCTCCTACGAGCAGTACTTC.

This chain joins TRBV30 and TRBJ1-4; tentatively, D is TRBD1 (5 bases). Trimming took 3 bases from V and 7 from J, leaving 9 bases between them. This CDR3 is built from 12 residues. Germline V CDR1 and CDR2: GTSNPN, SVGIG (reference sequence). Here the CDR3 DNA reads TGTGCCTGGAGCGCAGGGTTTGAAAAACTGTTTTTT. It translates to CAWSAGFEKLFF.

This sequence joins TRBV7-3 and TRBJ2-7, with D possibly being TRBD1 or TRBD2 (6 bases each). Germline-derived CDR1 and CDR2 are SGHTA and FQGTGA. This CDR3 has 17 amino acids. Trimming left V 5 bases short and J 5 bases short, with 25 bases between. CDR3 coding DNA: TGTGCCAGCAGCCTCACCCCCTTAGGGGGGAGGACCCACGAGCAGTACTTC. Translation gives CASSLTPLGGRTHEQYF.

The gene calls are TRBV7-3 and TRBJ2-7, with a tentative D call TRBD1 (5 bases). The germline gives CDR1 SGHTA, CDR2 FQGTGA. The V end was cut by 4 bases, the J end by 0 bases, with 16 bases between. This CDR3 comprises 16 residues. The chain's CDR3 is CASSYSKGPSSYEQYF. DNA of the CDR3: TGTGCCAGCAGCTATAGTAAGGGGCCTTCCTCCTACGAGCAGTACTTC. The full variable domain, its missing parts supplied by reference TRBV7-3 and TRBJ2-7, is GAGVSQTPSNKVTEKGKYVELRCDPISGHTALYWYRQSLGQGPEFLIYFQGTGAADDSGLPNDRFFAVRPEGSVSTLKIQRTERGDSAVYLCASSYSKGPSSYEQYFGPGTRLTVT.

V gene TRBV7-9 combines with J gene TRBJ2-7, with TRBD2 matching 7 bases. Germline-derived CDR1 and CDR2 are SEHNR and FQNEAQ (reference sequence). Trimming cost V 3 bases and J 4 bases; bases outside gene matches: 9. The CDR3 spans 15 residues. The CDR3 loop is CASSFRSGNSYEQYF. The CDR3 bases are TGTGCCAGCAGCTTTAGGAGCGGGAACTCTTACGAGCAGTACTTC. Using reference TRBV7-9 and TRBJ2-7 for the parts outside the CDR3, the full variable domain is DTGVSQNPRHKITKRGQNVTFRCDPISEHNRLYWYRQTLGQGPEFLTYFQNEAQLEKSRLLSDRFSAERPKGSFSTLEIQRTEQGDSAMYLCASSFRSGNSYEQYFGPGTRLTVT.

The chain links TRBV6-1 to TRBJ2-1, with 8 bases fitting TRBD2. This CDR3 comprises 15 residues. From germline, CDR1 is MNHNS and CDR2 SASEGT. V gave up 4 bases and J gave up 6 bases; unmatched junction bases: 8. The CDR3: CASSGTSSSPNEQFF. The CDR3 bases are TGTGCCAGCAGTGGGACTAGCAGTTCGCCCAATGAGCAGTTCTTC.

J is TRBJ2-7 and V is TRBV7-8; no reliable D call. The CDR3 length is 10 residues. The V and J ends lost 8 bases and 2 bases respectively, with 4 bases between them. In germline, CDR1 is SGHVS, CDR2 FQNEAQ. DNA of the CDR3: TGTGCCAGCGGTACCTACGAGCAGTACTTC. This sequence encodes CASGTYEQYF. Combining the CDR3 with reference TRBV7-8 and TRBJ2-7 gives the whole variable domain GAGVSQSPRYKVAKRGQDVALRCDPISGHVSLFWYQQALGQGPEFLTYFQNEAQLDKSGLPSDRFFAERPEGSVSTLKIQRTQQEDSAVYLCASGTYEQYFGPGTRLTVT.

This chain uses TRBV7-8 with TRBJ2-7, with a tentative D call TRBD2 (6 bases). From germline, CDR1 is SGHVS and CDR2 FQNEAQ. This CDR3 has 16 residues. V lost 2 bases and J lost 4, with 18 bases in between. This chain's CDR3 is CASSLKSGGTVYEQYF. The CDR3 DNA follows: TGTGCCAGCAGCTTAAAGTCGGGCGGGACCGTTTACGAGCAGTACTTC.

V and J are TRBV5-4 and TRBJ2-7; TRBD1 matches at 7 bases. CDR1 is SGHNT and CDR2 is YYREEE in the germline V gene (reference sequence). J lost 3 bases, V lost 7 bases, and 7 bases had no gene match. The CDR3 runs to 13 residues. CDR3 loop: CASGPGQSYEQYF. CDR3 DNA sequence: TGTGCCAGCGGACCGGGACAGAGCTACGAGCAGTACTTC.

The CDR3 is CASSQARSTNNEQFF. CDR3 coding DNA: TGTGCCAGTAGTCAGGCTCGCTCGACAAACAATGAGCAGTTCTTC. The V gene is TRBV19, the J gene TRBJ2-1; D gene uncertain. Per the germline V gene, CDR1 is LNHDA and CDR2 is SQIVND (reference sequence). V dropped 5 bases and J dropped 5 bases, with 16 bases sitting between them. This CDR3 comprises 15 residues.

This clone was observed a single time. The chain employs TRBV6-6 and TRBJ2-3; 7 bases are a match to TRBD2. The V and J ends lost 5 bases and 3 bases, in that order; junction bases with no gene match: 5. Per germline, CDR1 MNHNY and CDR2 SVGAGI (reference sequence). This CDR3 is built from 14 residues. CDR3 in DNA: TGTGCCAGCAGTCCCGGGACTATAACAGATACGCAGTATTTT. It encodes CASSPGTITDTQYF.

This clone was counted a few times. The chain carries TRBV5-1 and TRBJ2-3; a weak D match, TRBD1 (7 bases). V gave up 5 bases and J gave up 2 bases, with 12 bases separating them. CDR1 is SGHRS and CDR2 is YFSETQ in the germline V gene. The length of the CDR3 is 14 residues. The CDR3 DNA sequence: TGCGCCAGCAGGACAGGGCGGGACACAGATACGCAGTATTTT. It codes for CASRTGRDTDTQYF.

The rearrangement joins TRBV29-1 to TRBJ1-2; D is ambiguous. There are 12 residues in the CDR3. In germline, CDR1 is SQVTM, CDR2 ANQGSEA. Trimming removed 3 bases from V and 7 bases from J, with 12 bases in between. CDR3 protein: CSVDLDLAGYTF. The CDR3 DNA reads as TGCAGCGTTGACCTGGACCTGGCTGGCTACACCTTC.

This clone was seen only a few times. The chain employs TRBV11-2 and TRBJ1-2, with 9 bases identical to TRBD1. CDR1 is SGHAT, CDR2 FQNNGV, per germline. The CDR3 has 14 residues. V trimming: 4 bases; J trimming: 4 bases; junction bases outside the gene matches: 4. As DNA, the CDR3 is TGTGCCAGCAGCTGGGGACAGGGTGCCTATGGCTACACCTTC. This sequence encodes CASSWGQGAYGYTF.

As DNA, the CDR3 is TGTGCCAGCAGGGGCCCTAGTCCAAGGCTAGATTTCAATCAGCCCCAGCATTTT. Protein sequence: CASRGPSPRLDFNQPQHF. V gene TRBV6-4 combines with J gene TRBJ1-5; D is unclear. Germline CDR1 is MRHNA and CDR2 is SNTAGT. Trimming stripped 6 bases from V and 3 bases from J, with 24 bases between. The CDR3 is 18 residues long.

The CDR3 DNA reads as TGTGCCAGCCAGCAGCAGGGGGTCATAGATACGCAGTATTTT. Encoded protein: CASQQQGVIDTQYF. This chain uses TRBV2 with TRBJ2-3, with TRBD1 identical over 7 bases. This CDR3 is 14 amino acids long. Trimming at V came to 8 bases and at J to 5 bases, leaving 10 bases not matched to a gene. Germline V CDR1 and CDR2: SNHLY, FYNNEI. The whole variable domain, remainder taken from reference TRBV2 and TRBJ2-3, is EPEVTQTPSHQVTQMGQEVILRCVPISNHLYFYWYRQILGQKVEFLVSFYNNEISEKSEIFDDQFSVERPDGSNFTLKIRSTKLEDSAMYFCASQQQGVIDTQYFGPGTRLTVL.

The chain employs TRBV27 and TRBJ2-1, with 8 nucleotides matching TRBD2. V was pared by 5 bases and J by 2 bases, with 8 bases of the junction left unmatched. The germline gives CDR1 MNHEY, CDR2 SMNVEV (reference sequence). The CDR3 is made up of 16 amino acids. Here the CDR3 reads CASSAEGREAYNEQFF. The CDR3 DNA sequence: TGTGCCAGCAGTGCGGAGGGGCGGGAGGCCTACAATGAGCAGTTCTTC.

J is TRBJ1-1 and V is TRBV11-2; no clear D. The CDR3 totals 15 residues. The V gene lost 0 bases and the J gene lost 3 bases, with 11 bases spanning the gap. CDR1 SGHAT and CDR2 FQNNGV come from the germline V gene. The CDR3 region is CASSLEGGVDTEAFF. The CDR3 coding sequence is TGTGCCAGCAGCTTAGAAGGCGGTGTGGACACTGAAGCTTTCTTT.

The rearrangement links TRBV11-2 to TRBJ1-2; 11 bases are shared with TRBD1. With 4 bases clipped from V and 7 bases from J, the junction kept 8 bases outside the gene matches. The CDR3 is made up of 15 amino acids. CDR1 and CDR2 (germline): SGHAT, FQNNGV. For the CDR3, the DNA is TGTGCCAGCAGCTCCACCGGGACAGGGGGTAGTGGCTACACCTTC. As protein: CASSSTGTGGSGYTF.

This clone was counted only a few times. This chain links TRBV11-2 with TRBJ2-7, with 10 positions matching TRBD1. CDR3 size: 14 residues. Per germline, CDR1 SGHAT and CDR2 FQNNGV. V shed 5 bases and J 1 base; nucleotides not matched to a gene: 2. Here the CDR3 reads CASSGDRGSYEQYF. Written as DNA, the CDR3 is TGTGCCAGCAGCGGGGACAGGGGTTCCTACGAGCAGTACTTC.

The chain recombines TRBV28 with TRBJ1-1, with 7 bases that match TRBD1. Germline V gene lookup returns CDR1 MDHEN and CDR2 SYDVKM. CDR3 length equals 16 residues. The V and J ends lost 6 bases and 5 bases, in that order; junction bases with no gene match: 15. The CDR3 region is CASSTPLGGGRTEAFF. The CDR3 DNA is TGTGCCAGCAGCACCCCCTTAGGGGGCGGTAGGACTGAAGCTTTCTTT. The full variable domain, rest sourced from reference TRBV28 and TRBJ1-1, is DVKVTQSSRYLVKRTGEKVFLECVQDMDHENMFWYRQDPGLGLRLIYFSYDVKMKEKGDIPEGYSVSREKKERFSLILESASTNQTSMYLCASSTPLGGGRTEAFFGQGTRLTVV.

The chain has TRBV7-9 and TRBJ1-1, with D possibly being TRBD1 (6 bases). CDR3 size: 14 residues. V lost 3 bases, J lost 1 base, and 9 bases lay in between. Germline CDR1 and CDR2: SEHNR and FQNEAQ (reference sequence). The CDR3 DNA reads TGTGCCAGCAGCTTCTTGACAGGGAACACTGAAGCTTTCTTT. Protein product: CASSFLTGNTEAFF.

The V and J genes are TRBV6-1 and TRBJ2-7; D is undetermined. The V gene lost 4 bases and the J gene lost 0 bases, with 1 base spanning the gap. The CDR3 sequence is 11 residues long. Germline assignment: CDR1 MNHNS and CDR2 SASEGT. The CDR3 DNA sequence: TGTGCCAGCAGTGCCTCCTACGAGCAGTACTTC. This codes for CASSASYEQYF.

V gene TRBV6-1 combines with J gene TRBJ1-5; D is ambiguous. Deletions cut 3 bases from V and 3 bases from J, with 9 bases between. The CDR3 length is 14 residues. Germline CDR1 and CDR2: MNHNS and SASEGT. CDR3 protein: CASSDSHLNQPQHF. The CDR3 region has the DNA TGTGCCAGCAGTGACAGTCACCTCAATCAGCCCCAGCATTTT.